One and the same sample provided the 17 T cell receptor beta chains below, sequenced in a study of blood T cells in healthy people across ages. Through a sample-barcoded 5' primer and a J-beta primer mix, a second PCR was run for roughly 7 to 12 cycles. One entry per CDR3 protein results from TCRdb running MiXCR on the 5' RACE reads. The sample shows about 650,000 distinct CDR3 sequences, about a third of them seen only once. Input material: blood. These TCRs come from a woman of 80 years or more in good health.

In this sample, this clonotype turned up many times. The V call is TRBV5-6, the J call TRBJ2-7, with 7 bases matching TRBD1. Germline CDR1 SGHDT, CDR2 YYEEEE. V was pared by 4 bases and J by 3 bases, with 4 bases of the junction left unmatched. The CDR3 runs 13 residues. The CDR3 nucleotides are TGTGCCAGCAGCGGGGGACAGAACTACGAGCAGTACTTC. Its protein is CASSGGQNYEQYF.

This clonotype occurred a few times. The chain recombines TRBV4-2 with TRBJ2-1; 7 bases fit TRBD2. V lost 5 bases to trimming and J lost 13 bases; unmatched junction nucleotides: 5. The V gene's germline CDR1 is LGHNA and CDR2 YNFKEQ. The CDR3 loop spans 11 amino acids. The CDR3 protein is CASSSAGLQFF. The CDR3 DNA is TGTGCCAGCAGCTCTGCGGGACTACAGTTCTTC.

Only a few counts were recorded for this clonotype. The chain links TRBV21-1 to TRBJ1-1. TRBV21-1 is designated a pseudogene. The CDR3 contains 16 residues. The chain's CDR3 is CASSLREGWPLTEAFF. CDR3 in DNA: TGTGCCAGCAGCCTGCGGGAGGGATGGCCCCTCACTGAAGCTTTCTTT.

Regarding this clonotype: Given a much more abundant clone one base away, this may be a read error. The chain is built from TRBV4-3 and TRBJ1-6; no clear D. Germline values: CDR1 LGHNA, CDR2 YSLEER. The CDR3 consists of 13 residues. CDR3 loop: CASGQIRSSPLHF. The DNA for the CDR3 is TGCGCCAGCGGCCAAATCCGGTCTTCACCCCTCCACTTT.

This clonotype was seen ten or more times. This sequence joins TRBV7-2 and TRBJ2-3, with 9 bases fitting TRBD2. Trimming cost V 5 bases and J 1 base; bases outside gene matches: 4. Germline V gene data show CDR1 as SGHTA and CDR2 as FQGNSA. The CDR3 has 15 amino acids. CDR3 sequence reads: CASSRWTSGTDTQYF. CDR3 nucleotide sequence: TGTGCCAGCAGCCGATGGACTAGCGGCACAGATACGCAGTATTTT.

This clonotype was seen repeatedly, ten times or more. In DNA, the CDR3 is TGTGCCAGCAGCCGGGGCGGGACTAGGTCGCACAATGAGCAGTTCTTC. This codes for CASSRGGTRSHNEQFF. The J gene is TRBJ2-1, the V gene TRBV5-4, with TRBD2 matching 8 bases. Germline CDR1 reads SGHNT; CDR2 reads YYREEE (reference sequence). The V gene end was trimmed by 4 bases and the J gene end by 5 bases; junction bases not matched to a gene: 11. The CDR3 totals 16 residues.

Comment on this clonotype: A read error may be the cause here, since a much bigger clone is one base away. The gene calls are TRBV20-1 and TRBJ2-3; 7 bases line up with TRBD2. The length of the CDR3 is 15 residues. Germline values: CDR1 DFQATT, CDR2 SNEGSKA (reference sequence). The CDR3 protein is CSASRLADNTGTQYF. The CDR3 DNA reads as TGCAGTGCTAGTAGGCTAGCGGACAACACAGGTACGCAGTATTTT.

This clonotype showed up just a few times. A read error is possible here, since a much larger clone lies one base away. The CDR3: CASSSGRAESTDTQYF. DNA of the CDR3: TGCGCCAGCAGCTCGGGACGAGCGGAGAGTACAGATACGCAGTATTTT. This chain connects TRBV5-1 to TRBJ2-3; D might be TRBD1 or TRBD2, each matching 5 bases. This CDR3 is built from 16 residues. Trimming cost V 3 bases and J 3 bases, with 17 bases left between them. The V gene's germline CDR1 is SGHRS and CDR2 YFSETQ.

This rearrangement joins TRBV6-5 to TRBJ2-7; perhaps D is TRBD1 or TRBD2 (5 bases each). This CDR3 is built from 12 residues. V gave up 10 bases and J gave up 4 bases, with 14 bases separating them. The V gene's germline CDR1 is MNHEY and CDR2 SVGAGI. Here the CDR3 reads CATLGDGYEQYF. CDR3 bases: TGTGCCACCTTAGGGGACGGGTACGAGCAGTACTTC.

This clonotype was seen a handful of times. At one of its ends the junction is not consistent with the germline gene, which may arise from a read error. This sequence joins TRBV7-9 and TRBJ2-1, with D perhaps matching TRBD1 (5 bases). The CDR3 runs 13 residues. CDR1 is SEHNR and CDR2 is FQNEAQ in the germline V gene (reference sequence). DNA for the CDR3: TGTGCCAGCAGCTTTGACAGCTCCTACGAGCGGTTCTTC. This codes for CASSFDSSYERFF.

Note on this clonotype: This clone may be a read error of a much larger clone one base away. This chain uses TRBV24-1 with TRBJ2-1; D ambiguous. This CDR3 comprises 12 residues. The V end lost 3 bases, the J end lost 10 bases, and 9 bases lay between the germline ends. CDR1 is KGHDR, CDR2 SFDVKD, per germline. This CDR3 is CATSDGPSEQFF. The CDR3 nucleotides are TGTGCCACCAGTGATGGCCCTTCCGAGCAGTTCTTC.

This clonotype occurred many times. The gene calls are TRBV6-5 and TRBJ2-7, with 7 positions matching TRBD1. Per germline, CDR1 MNHEY and CDR2 SVGAGI. After removal of 1 base from V and 2 bases from J, the junction contained 5 bases not matched to a gene. The CDR3 spans 15 residues. The CDR3 coding sequence is TGTGCCAGCAGTTACTGGCAGGGGGTAACCTACGAGCAGTACTTC. Its translation is CASSYWQGVTYEQYF.

This clonotype was found many times. The rearrangement uses TRBV12-3 or TRBV12-4 and TRBJ2-4; a weak D match, TRBD1 (5 bases). The length of the CDR3 is 14 residues. Trimming took off 0 bases at V and 7 bases at J, with 10 bases between the two ends. The DNA for the CDR3 is TGTGCCAGCAGTTTAGCGGGGCCCACTAACATTCAGTACTTC. This encodes CASSLAGPTNIQYF.

The genes are TRBV28 and TRBJ2-4; no clear D. CDR1 is MDHEN and CDR2 is SYDVKM in the germline V gene. CDR3 length equals 14 residues. The V and J ends lost 7 bases and 0 bases respectively, with 10 bases between them. The CDR3, as DNA: TGTGCCAGCAAAAACAGAGTAGCCAAAAACATTCAGTACTTC. Translated, it gives CASKNRVAKNIQYF.

Notes on this clonotype: Being one base from a much bigger clone, this may be a read error. The chain joins TRBV6-2 or TRBV6-3 to TRBJ2-1; TRBD1 aligns across 9 bases. Per the germline V gene, CDR1 is MNHEY and CDR2 is SVGEGT. The CDR3 is 16 amino acids. The CDR3 DNA follows: TGTGCCAGCAGTTCCGCGACAGGGGGGTTCTACGATGAGCAGTTCTTC. Translated: CASSSATGGFYDEQFF.

On this clonotype: This may arise from a read error, as a much more abundant clone is one base away. This chain joins TRBV5-1 and TRBJ2-1; 11 bases line up with TRBD2. The CDR3 runs 16 residues. Germline V gives CDR1 SGHRS, CDR2 YFSETQ. The V gene end was trimmed by 3 bases and the J gene end by 6 bases; junction bases not matched to a gene: 8. CDR3 sequence: CASSSGVSGGANEQFF. CDR3 DNA: TGCGCCAGCAGCTCGGGTGTTAGCGGGGGGGCCAATGAGCAGTTCTTC.

This chain joins TRBV7-3 and TRBJ2-3, with TRBD2 identical over 10 bases. Germline V gene sequence: CDR1 SGHTA, CDR2 FQGTGA. Unmatched junction bases numbered 13, after V lost 5 bases and J lost 8 bases. The CDR3 runs to 16 residues. The CDR3: CASSPGVAGGVGTQYF. For the CDR3, the DNA is TGTGCCAGCAGCCCCGGGGTAGCGGGGGGCGTCGGTACGCAGTATTTT.